Here is one T cell receptor (beta chain) with its context. Its antigen is not yet known. Per-nucleotide qualities are absent, and no much larger clonotype sits a single base away. Libraries were prepared through the immunoSEQ multiplex PCR assay. This is the immuneACCESS table as TCRdb keeps it, with only in-frame sequences that have V and J called. A part of the clones is gone; compared with another copy, unresolved V genes explain less than half, and the rest is unexplained. For this sample the table gives around 730,000 clones, of which 70% to 90% were detected only once. The top ten clonotypes cover more than 0.008% of the sample. These data are taken from a study of shared T cell receptors in the human thymus (dated by TCRdb to 2020 to 2023). A note on the overall study: The study examined how self-reactive, shared T-cell receptor alpha chains are generated in the human thymus.

In the germline V gene (reference sequence), CDR1 corresponds to SGHNT and CDR2 to YYREEE. The CDR3 runs 20 residues from the cysteine to the phenylalanine. Here the CDR3 DNA is all that survives: 60 bases in frame from base 1. Germline trimming amounts to 0 bases on V and 1 base on J, with 13 as the count of junction bases outside the gene matches. The data were also submitted as part of a second study, on human thymus T cells. The second study's paper adds: Immunologically healthy infants undergoing open corrective cardiac surgery for congenital heart defects in Finland were used as donors. Thymus tissue was obtained as surgical resects removed during corrective cardiac surgery. Usage of V and J gene segments appeared to be biased in both the thymic and the peripheral blood repertoires. According to the related research, thymic TCR repertoires were highly overlapping among unrelated individuals. The study used under 10 infant thymus samples plus four related peripheral blood samples to characterize TCR alpha and beta repertoires. Donor ages ranging from about 6 to 250 days were recorded, and a handful of male and a couple of female infants were included in the cohort. Thymocytes were mechanically released from the tissue and were stored as pellets of about 9.5-33 million cells at -70 degrees C. A QIAsymphony instrument was used to extract genomic DNA from the frozen cell pellets. TCRB and TCRAD loci were amplified from a standardized quantity of quality-controlled genomic DNA using the immunoSEQ multiplex PCR assay. The amplicons spanned the V(D)J region and were long enough to cover the CDR3 and allow V and J genes to be identified. The commercial immunoSEQ service was used to sequence amplicons on an Illumina platform. Primer bias and sequencing errors were corrected using previously described methods, and TCRAD and TCRB definitions followed the IMGT database. The repertoires were analysed using immunoSEQ Analyzer 3.0 and VDJTools for basic statistics, V/J segment usage, diversity estimates, rarefaction and pairwise overlap. To estimate diversity, the Chao1, ChaoE, Efron-Thisted, Shannon and inverse Simpson indices were applied, and diversity was also estimated on datasets down-sampled to the smallest sample. Repertoire overlap was assessed by strict matching of CDR3 nucleotide sequence, V gene and J gene, and clustering was done by Jaccard-based multidimensional scaling. Thymus samples yielded on average about 810,000 unique TCRB clonotypes, compared with 65,000 to 100,000 from blood samples.

Here the chain combines TRBV5-4 and TRBJ2-2, and 9 junctional nucleotides match TRBD1. This sequence was found in a girl younger than two with a congenital heart defect. Donor details come from another sample of the same person, matched by shared clones. The specimen was thymocytes. The DNA sequence follows: TGTGCCAGCAGCTTGGAGGGACAGGGCTCCGAACTCCGGAACACCGGGGAGCTGTTTTTT. This is translated as CASSLEGQGSELRNTGELFF.